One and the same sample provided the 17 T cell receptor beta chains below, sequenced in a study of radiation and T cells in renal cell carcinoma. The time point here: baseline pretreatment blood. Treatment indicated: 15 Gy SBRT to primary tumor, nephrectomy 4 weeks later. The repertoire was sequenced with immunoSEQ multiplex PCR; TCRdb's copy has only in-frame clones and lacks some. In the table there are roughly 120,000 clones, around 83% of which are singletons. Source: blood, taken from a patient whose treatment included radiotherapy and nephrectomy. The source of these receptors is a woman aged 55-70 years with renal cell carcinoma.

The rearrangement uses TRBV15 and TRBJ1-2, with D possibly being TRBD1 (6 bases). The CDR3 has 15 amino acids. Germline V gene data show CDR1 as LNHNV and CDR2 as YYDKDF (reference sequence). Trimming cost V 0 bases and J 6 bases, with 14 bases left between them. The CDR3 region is CATSRDVKQGDGYTF. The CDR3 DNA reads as TGTGCCACCAGCAGAGATGTGAAACAGGGCGATGGCTACACCTTC.

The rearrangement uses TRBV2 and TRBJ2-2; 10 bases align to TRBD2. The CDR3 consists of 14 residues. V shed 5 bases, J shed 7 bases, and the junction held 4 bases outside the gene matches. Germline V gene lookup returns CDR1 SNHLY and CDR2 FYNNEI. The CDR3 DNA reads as TGTGCCAGCAGTCGTCTAGCGGGGGTCGGGGAGCTGTTTTTT. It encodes CASSRLAGVGELFF.

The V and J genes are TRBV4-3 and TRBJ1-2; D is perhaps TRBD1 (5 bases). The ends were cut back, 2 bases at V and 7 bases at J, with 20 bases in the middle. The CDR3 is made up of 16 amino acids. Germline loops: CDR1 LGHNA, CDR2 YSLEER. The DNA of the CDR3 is TGCGCCAGCAGCCAACAAGTGGGACGCCAGGAGGGTGGCTACACCTTC. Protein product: CASSQQVGRQEGGYTF.

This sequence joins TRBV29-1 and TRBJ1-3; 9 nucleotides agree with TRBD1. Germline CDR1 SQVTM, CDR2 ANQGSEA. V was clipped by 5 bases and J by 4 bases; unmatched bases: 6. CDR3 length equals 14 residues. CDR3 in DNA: TGCAGCGTTACACAGGGGGCAGGAGGAAACACCATATATTTT. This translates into CSVTQGAGGNTIYF.

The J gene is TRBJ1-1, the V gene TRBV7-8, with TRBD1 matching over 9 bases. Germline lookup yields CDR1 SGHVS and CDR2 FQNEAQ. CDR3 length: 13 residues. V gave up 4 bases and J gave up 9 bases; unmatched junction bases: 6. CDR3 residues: CASSSTGGGKAFF. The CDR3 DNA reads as TGTGCCAGCAGCTCCACAGGGGGCGGGAAAGCTTTCTTT. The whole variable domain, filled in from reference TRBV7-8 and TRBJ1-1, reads GAGVSQSPRYKVAKRGQDVALRCDPISGHVSLFWYQQALGQGPEFLTYFQNEAQLDKSGLPSDRFFAERPEGSVSTLKIQRTQQEDSAVYLCASSSTGGGKAFFGQGTRLTVV.

DNA of the CDR3: TGTGCCAGCAGTTACTCATGGGACAACAATGAAAAACTGTTTTTT. Its translation is CASSYSWDNNEKLFF. The V gene is TRBV6-6, the J gene TRBJ1-4, with a weak D call TRBD1 (6 bases). The CDR3 has 15 amino acids. Trimming took off 0 bases at V and 5 bases at J, with 10 bases between the two ends. Per the germline V gene, CDR1 is MNHNY and CDR2 is SVGAGI (reference sequence).

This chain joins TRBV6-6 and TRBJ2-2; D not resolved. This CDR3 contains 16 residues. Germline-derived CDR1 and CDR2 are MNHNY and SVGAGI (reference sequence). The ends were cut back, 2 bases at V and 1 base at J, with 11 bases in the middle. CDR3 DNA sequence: TGTGCCAGCAGTTACCCCGCGGCAGAGAACACCGGGGAGCTGTTTTTT. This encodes CASSYPAAENTGELFF.

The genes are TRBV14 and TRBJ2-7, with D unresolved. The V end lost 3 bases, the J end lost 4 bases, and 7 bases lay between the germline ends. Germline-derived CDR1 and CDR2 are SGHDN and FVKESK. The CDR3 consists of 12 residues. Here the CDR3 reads CASSQVAYEQYF. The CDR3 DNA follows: TGTGCCAGCAGCCAGGTCGCGTACGAGCAGTACTTC. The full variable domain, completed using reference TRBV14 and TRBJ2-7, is EAGVTQFPSHSVIEKGQTVTLRCDPISGHDNLYWYRRVMGKEIKFLLHFVKESKQDESGMPNNRFLAERTGGTYSTLKVQPAELEDSGVYFCASSQVAYEQYFGPGTRLTVT.

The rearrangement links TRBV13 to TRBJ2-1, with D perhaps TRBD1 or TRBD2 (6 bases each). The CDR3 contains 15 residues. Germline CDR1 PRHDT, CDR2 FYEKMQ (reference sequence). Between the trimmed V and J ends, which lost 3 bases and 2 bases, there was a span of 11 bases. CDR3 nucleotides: TGTGCCAGCAGCTTCACGGGGGACACCTACAATGAGCAGTTCTTC. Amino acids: CASSFTGDTYNEQFF.

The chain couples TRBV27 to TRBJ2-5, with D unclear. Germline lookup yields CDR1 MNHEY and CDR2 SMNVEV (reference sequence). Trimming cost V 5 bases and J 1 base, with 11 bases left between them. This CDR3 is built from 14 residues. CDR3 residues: CASSGNWVQETQYF. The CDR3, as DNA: TGTGCCAGCAGTGGAAACTGGGTCCAAGAGACCCAGTACTTC.

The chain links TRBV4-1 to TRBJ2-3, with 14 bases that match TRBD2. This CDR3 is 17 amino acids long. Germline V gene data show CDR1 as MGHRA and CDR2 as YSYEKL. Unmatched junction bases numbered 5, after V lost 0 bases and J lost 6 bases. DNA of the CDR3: TGCGCCAGCAGCCAAGAACTTCGACTAGCGGGAGGGGATACGCAGTATTTT. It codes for CASSQELRLAGGDTQYF.

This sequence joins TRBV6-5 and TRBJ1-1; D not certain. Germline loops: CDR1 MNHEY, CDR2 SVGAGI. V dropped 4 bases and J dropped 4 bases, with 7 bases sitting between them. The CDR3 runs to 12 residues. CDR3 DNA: TGTGCCAGCAGTTCAGGTGTCACTGAAGCTTTCTTT. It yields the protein CASSSGVTEAFF.

CDR3 DNA sequence: TGCGCCAGCAGCTTAGGCCAGGGGGACGAGACCCAGTACTTC. Translation: CASSLGQGDETQYF. This chain links TRBV5-1 with TRBJ2-5; TRBD1 matches 7 bases. After removal of 2 bases from V and 5 bases from J, the junction contained 6 bases not matched to a gene. The CDR3 extends over 14 amino acids. The V gene's germline CDR1 is SGHRS and CDR2 YFSETQ.

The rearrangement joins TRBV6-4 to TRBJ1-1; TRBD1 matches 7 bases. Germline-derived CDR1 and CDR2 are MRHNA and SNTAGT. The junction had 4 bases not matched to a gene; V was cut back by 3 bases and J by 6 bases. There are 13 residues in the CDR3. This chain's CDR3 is CASSEAGGAEAFF. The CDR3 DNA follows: TGTGCCAGCAGTGAGGCAGGGGGGGCTGAAGCTTTCTTT.

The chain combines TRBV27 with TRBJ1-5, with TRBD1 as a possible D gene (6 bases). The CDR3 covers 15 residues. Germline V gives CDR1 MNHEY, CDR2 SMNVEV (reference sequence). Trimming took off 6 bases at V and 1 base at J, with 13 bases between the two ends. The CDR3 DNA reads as TGTGCCAGCAGCCGGGAGGGGGAGAGCAATCAGCCCCAGCATTTT. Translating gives CASSREGESNQPQHF.

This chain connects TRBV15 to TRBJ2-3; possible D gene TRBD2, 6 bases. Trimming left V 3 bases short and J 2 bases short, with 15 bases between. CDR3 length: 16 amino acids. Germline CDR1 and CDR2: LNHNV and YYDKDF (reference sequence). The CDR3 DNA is TGTGCCACCAGCAGGGGCGGGACCCCCTACACAGATACGCAGTATTTT. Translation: CATSRGGTPYTDTQYF.

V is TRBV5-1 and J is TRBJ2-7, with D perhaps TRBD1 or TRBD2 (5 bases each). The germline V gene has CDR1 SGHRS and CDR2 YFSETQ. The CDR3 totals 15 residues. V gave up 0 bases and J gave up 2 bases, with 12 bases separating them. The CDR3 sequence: CASSLEGGGPYEQYF. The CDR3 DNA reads TGCGCCAGCAGCTTGGAGGGTGGGGGACCCTACGAGCAGTACTTC.